Listed here are 17 T cell receptor beta chains from one sample, sequenced in a study of T cell responses to AZD1222 COVID-19 vaccine. The protocol was immunoSEQ multiplex PCR, while the TCRdb copy is restricted to in-frame clones and leaves out a portion. The sample comprises about 110,000 clones, roughly 87% of which are singletons, and roughly 8% rests with the top ten. The sample was peripheral blood, taken 28 days after the second AZD1222 dose. Every receptor here comes from an adult who received the AZD1222 COVID-19 vaccine.

The V call is TRBV6-2 or TRBV6-3, the J call TRBJ1-6, with D unresolved. Between the trimmed V and J ends, which lost 0 bases and 9 bases, there was a span of 18 bases. Germline-derived CDR1 and CDR2 are MNHEY and SVGEGT. The CDR3 length is 17 residues. The CDR3 loop reads CASSYSIPYRLSSPLHF. The CDR3 DNA reads TGTGCCAGCAGTTACTCGATCCCCTACCGGCTGAGTTCACCCCTCCACTTT.

The rearrangement joins TRBV6-1 to TRBJ2-5, with 7 bases that match TRBD1. The CDR3 is 16 amino acids. The V gene end was trimmed by 5 bases and the J gene end by 4 bases; junction bases not matched to a gene: 13. Germline lookup yields CDR1 MNHNS and CDR2 SASEGT. CDR3 loop: CASSQGAGGEVETQYF. The CDR3, as DNA: TGTGCCAGCAGTCAAGGGGCAGGGGGAGAAGTAGAGACCCAGTACTTC.

V is TRBV5-3 and J is TRBJ1-5; 7 nucleotides match TRBD1. TRBV5-3 carries the ORF label, with uncertain function. V was pared by 4 bases and J by 6 bases, with 7 bases of the junction left unmatched. The CDR3 is made up of 14 amino acids. CDR3 loop: CARSPYRGRQPQHF. Written as DNA, the CDR3 is TGTGCCAGAAGCCCATACAGGGGCCGTCAGCCCCAGCATTTT.

The chain couples TRBV19 to TRBJ2-3; a weak D match, TRBD2 (7 bases). This CDR3 comprises 15 residues. V lost 7 bases to trimming and J lost 2 bases, with 16 bases between them. CDR1 is LNHDA, CDR2 SQIVND, per germline (reference sequence). DNA of the CDR3: TGTGCCAGTACCTTGGGGGGGGCTAACACAGATACGCAGTATTTT. Protein: CASTLGGANTDTQYF.

The table lists this clone with a count of one. This rearrangement joins TRBV24-1 to TRBJ2-7; 9 bases align to TRBD2. The CDR3 spans 11 residues. Germline CDR1 reads KGHDR; CDR2 reads SFDVKD. V shed 12 bases and J 6 bases; nucleotides not matched to a gene: 5. Here the CDR3 reads CAGAGGREQYF. The CDR3 DNA reads as TGTGCCGGGGCGGGGGGGCGCGAGCAGTACTTC.

This chain links TRBV6-6 with TRBJ1-5; 8 bases are a match to TRBD1. CDR3 length: 14 residues. With 6 bases clipped from V and 7 bases from J, the junction kept 8 bases outside the gene matches. The germline V gene has CDR1 MNHNY and CDR2 SVGAGI (reference sequence). The CDR3 reads CASRDGQGSQPQHF. The CDR3 DNA reads as TGTGCCAGCAGGGATGGACAGGGAAGCCAGCCCCAGCATTTT.

The chain recombines TRBV11-2 with TRBJ2-1; D gene unclear. Germline V gene data show CDR1 as SGHAT and CDR2 as FQNNGV. The CDR3 has 14 residues. Trimming cost V 5 bases and J 6 bases, with 14 bases left between them. The CDR3 region has the DNA TGTGCCAGCAGCCAAAATGCTAGGGTCAATGAGCAGTTCTTC. Amino acids: CASSQNARVNEQFF.

The chain uses TRBV11-3 and TRBJ2-7; no firm D call. V lost 6 bases to trimming and J lost 0 bases, with 12 bases between them. Germline loops: CDR1 SGHNT, CDR2 YENEEA. This CDR3 has 14 residues. This CDR3 is CASSPGPSSYEQYF. The DNA for the CDR3 is TGTGCCAGCAGTCCTGGGCCGAGCTCCTACGAGCAGTACTTC.

The rearrangement joins TRBV30 to TRBJ1-4; the D is unclear. Trimming pared 2 bases from V and 0 bases from J, leaving 7 bases between. The CDR3 is made up of 14 amino acids. Germline V gene sequence: CDR1 GTSNPN, CDR2 SVGIG (reference sequence). This chain's CDR3 is CAWSLAATNEKLFF. CDR3 bases: TGTGCCTGGAGTCTGGCAGCAACTAATGAAAAACTGTTTTTT.

The J gene is TRBJ2-3, the V gene TRBV2; 7 nucleotides align to TRBD2. The CDR3 runs 14 residues. Per germline, CDR1 SNHLY and CDR2 FYNNEI. With 6 bases clipped from V and 3 bases from J, the junction kept 6 bases outside the gene matches. The CDR3 bases are TGTGCCAGCAGGGGGGGGACGGCAACAGATACGCAGTATTTT. It codes for CASRGGTATDTQYF.

This chain connects TRBV6-5 to TRBJ2-7; D call uncertain. The V end lost 0 bases, the J end lost 0 bases, and 9 bases lay between the germline ends. CDR1 is MNHEY, CDR2 SVGAGI, per germline. The CDR3 is 15 residues long. The CDR3 sequence: CASSYSTLDSYEQYF. The CDR3 region has the DNA TGTGCCAGCAGTTACTCGACGCTCGACTCCTACGAGCAGTACTTC.

In its sample, this clone was seen once. This chain links TRBV19 with TRBJ1-2, with 10 bases that match TRBD1. From germline, CDR1 is LNHDA and CDR2 SQIVND (reference sequence). Trimming took 9 bases from V and 6 from J; bases not matched to a gene: 4. This CDR3 spans 12 amino acids. CDR3 bases: TGTGCCAGCGAGACAGGGGGCGATGGCTACACCTTC. This gives the protein CASETGGDGYTF.

The chain's CDR3 is CATSDPEAGTKLDGYTF. The DNA of the CDR3 is TGTGCCACCAGTGATCCCGAAGCCGGGACAAAATTAGACGGCTACACCTTC. The V and J genes are TRBV24-1 and TRBJ1-2, with D possibly being TRBD1 (6 bases). In germline, CDR1 is KGHDR, CDR2 SFDVKD. The CDR3 has 17 amino acids. The V and J ends lost 3 bases and 8 bases respectively, with 24 bases between them.

The rearrangement links TRBV5-1 to TRBJ2-5; 8 bases map to TRBD2. This CDR3 spans 15 amino acids. J was trimmed by 5 bases and V by 2 bases; bases with no gene match: 8. Germline V lookup: CDR1 SGHRS, CDR2 YFSETQ. The CDR3 DNA follows: TGCGCCAGCAGCTTAAGCGGGGGCCTCCAGGAGACCCAGTACTTC. Translation gives CASSLSGGLQETQYF. The full variable domain, in which reference TRBV5-1 and TRBJ2-5 provide the parts outside the CDR3, is KAGVTQTPRYLIKTRGQQVTLSCSPISGHRSVSWYQQTPGQGLQFLFEYFSETQRNKGNFPGRFSGRQFSNSRSEMNVSTLELGDSALYLCASSLSGGLQETQYFGPGTRLLVL.

CDR3 residues: CASSIWLAGATGELFF. The DNA for the CDR3 is TGTGCCAGTAGTATATGGCTAGCGGGGGCGACCGGGGAGCTGTTTTTT. The chain recombines TRBV19 with TRBJ2-2, with TRBD2 matching over 10 bases. The CDR3 length is 16 residues. CDR1 and CDR2 from the germline V gene are LNHDA and SQIVND (reference sequence). The V segment lost 2 bases and the J segment 5 bases; nucleotides outside the gene matches: 5.

This chain uses TRBV11-2 with TRBJ2-3; D not resolved. The V gene's germline CDR1 is SGHAT and CDR2 FQNNGV. Trimming took 1 base from V and 3 from J, leaving 11 bases between them. CDR3 length equals 15 residues. CDR3 sequence: CASSLGLGMTDTQYF. CDR3 coding DNA: TGTGCCAGCAGCTTAGGATTAGGGATGACAGATACGCAGTATTTT.

The DNA for the CDR3 is TGTGCCAGCAGCTATCTTTCTGGGGCCAACGTCCTGACTTTC. Translated, it gives CASSYLSGANVLTF. V is TRBV7-3 and J is TRBJ2-6; D not certain. The CDR3 runs 14 residues. CDR1 and CDR2 from the germline V gene are SGHTA and FQGTGA. Trimming removed 4 bases from V and 1 base from J, with 5 bases in between.